These 25 T cell receptor beta chains originate from one sample sequenced in a study of cytomegalovirus exposure and HLA in healthy donors. Libraries were prepared by immunoSEQ multiplex PCR; TCRdb keeps only in-frame clonotypes and omits some of them. In the table there are more than 140,000 clones, 85% to 90% of which are singletons. Sequencing input: PBMCs. The receptors were gathered from a woman aged 18-35 years in good health and CMV-seropositive.

The chain employs TRBV5-4 and TRBJ2-3; a possible D gene is TRBD1 (5 bases). The CDR3 consists of 15 residues. The germline CDR1 and CDR2 sequences are SGHNT and YYREEE (reference sequence). V lost 3 bases and J lost 2, with 13 bases in between. The CDR3 nucleotides are TGTGCCAGCAGCTCAGCGTTAGGGGACACAGATACGCAGTATTTT. This encodes CASSSALGDTDTQYF.

This rearrangement joins TRBV5-1 to TRBJ2-7; 9 bases map to TRBD1. CDR1 and CDR2 (germline): SGHRS, YFSETQ. J lost 6 bases, V lost 4 bases, and 8 bases had no gene match. This CDR3 region has 14 residues. The CDR3 nucleotides are TGCGCCAGCAGCAGCCTAGGACAGGGGACCGAGCAGTACTTC. Its protein is CASSSLGQGTEQYF. Variable domain in full (rest from reference TRBV5-1 and TRBJ2-7): KAGVTQTPRYLIKTRGQQVTLSCSPISGHRSVSWYQQTPGQGLQFLFEYFSETQRNKGNFPGRFSGRQFSNSRSEMNVSTLELGDSALYLCASSSLGQGTEQYFGPGTRLTVT.

The rearrangement uses TRBV30 and TRBJ1-1, with D perhaps TRBD1 (5 bases). Germline V gene lookup returns CDR1 GTSNPN and CDR2 SVGIG (reference sequence). This CDR3 spans 13 amino acids. Trimming took off 2 bases at V and 6 bases at J, with 13 bases between the two ends. The CDR3 nucleotides read TGTGCCTGGAGTTCCACCAAGGGGTCTGAAGCTTTCTTT. Translated, it gives CAWSSTKGSEAFF.

The V call is TRBV27, the J call TRBJ2-7; 12 bases match TRBD1. The V gene end was trimmed by 4 bases and the J gene end by 5 bases; junction bases not matched to a gene: 9. Germline V lookup: CDR1 MNHEY, CDR2 SMNVEV (reference sequence). The CDR3 sequence is 16 residues long. The CDR3 loop is CASSSPGTGGADEQYF. CDR3 bases: TGTGCCAGCAGTTCACCCGGGACAGGGGGCGCGGACGAGCAGTACTTC.

This clone has just a few counts. The chain is built from TRBV6-1 and TRBJ1-2, with a tentative D call TRBD1 (6 bases). This CDR3 has 15 residues. V gave up 3 bases and J gave up 4 bases, with 15 bases separating them. Per germline, CDR1 MNHNS and CDR2 SASEGT. CDR3 sequence reads: CASSDGGNGGYGYTF. The CDR3 nucleotides read TGTGCCAGCAGTGATGGGGGCAACGGCGGCTATGGCTACACCTTC.

The chain links TRBV11-2 to TRBJ1-1; D unclear. Deletions cut 1 base from V and 6 bases from J, with 9 bases between. The CDR3 extends over 13 amino acids. Germline CDR1 SGHAT, CDR2 FQNNGV. In nucleotides, the CDR3 is TGTGCCAGCAGCTTAGGAGGGTTCGCTGAAGCTTTCTTT. Translated: CASSLGGFAEAFF.

The chain uses TRBV11-2 and TRBJ2-5; D is possibly TRBD1 (5 bases). V lost 3 bases and J 4 bases, leaving 9 bases between the germline ends. Per germline, CDR1 SGHAT and CDR2 FQNNGV. This CDR3 has 13 residues. The CDR3 here is CASSLFQGETQYF. CDR3 sequence (DNA): TGTGCCAGCAGCTTGTTTCAGGGAGAGACCCAGTACTTC.

V and J are TRBV25-1 and TRBJ2-1; D perhaps matches TRBD2 (5 bases). V was clipped by 0 bases and J by 5 bases, with 14 bases between them. Germline-derived CDR1 and CDR2 are MGHDK and SYGVNS. The CDR3 runs to 16 residues. CDR3 DNA sequence: TGTGCCAGCAGTGAATACAGCGGACCCATCGACAATGAGCAGTTCTTC. Residues: CASSEYSGPIDNEQFF.

This chain links TRBV9 with TRBJ2-1; 9 bases align to TRBD2. J was trimmed by 1 base and V by 3 bases; bases with no gene match: 5. Germline values: CDR1 SGDLS, CDR2 YYNGEE. The CDR3 length is 16 residues. CDR3 nucleotides: TGTGCCAGCAGCGCGGGTCTAGCGGGATCCTACAATGAGCAGTTCTTC. It encodes CASSAGLAGSYNEQFF.

The J gene is TRBJ1-4, the V gene TRBV7-2; tentatively, D is TRBD1 (6 bases). The germline gives CDR1 SGHTA, CDR2 FQGNSA. Trimming pared 5 bases from V and 8 bases from J, leaving 12 bases between. The CDR3 contains 13 residues. The CDR3 sequence: CASSGGPREKLFF. CDR3 nucleotides: TGTGCCAGCAGCGGGGGCCCGCGCGAAAAACTGTTTTTT.

This chain joins TRBV7-2 and TRBJ2-1; D gene uncertain. The CDR3 totals 13 residues. The germline V gene has CDR1 SGHTA and CDR2 FQGNSA. Trimming took 3 bases from V and 6 from J, leaving 9 bases between them. CDR3 sequence (DNA): TGTGCCAGCAGCTTTGAGGCATCCAATGAGCAGTTCTTC. This encodes CASSFEASNEQFF.

The CDR3 nucleotides are TGTGCCATCAGTATAGGGGGAGCTTTGGACGAGCAGTACTTC. Its protein is CAISIGGALDEQYF. This rearrangement joins TRBV10-3 to TRBJ2-7; a weak D match, TRBD1 (6 bases). The CDR3 runs 14 residues. The ends were cut back, 5 bases at V and 5 bases at J, with 16 bases in the middle. CDR1 and CDR2 from the germline V gene are ENHRY and SYGVKD.

This clone was picked up one time. The V gene is TRBV29-1, the J gene TRBJ2-7; D gene uncertain. This CDR3 contains 14 residues. Germline CDR1 reads SQVTM; CDR2 reads ANQGSEA. Trimming removed 3 bases at V and 4 bases at J, with 16 bases between. The CDR3 is CSVDFGVGDYEQYF. The CDR3 nucleotides read TGCAGCGTTGATTTTGGTGTCGGAGATTACGAGCAGTACTTC.

This clone was seen only once. The rearrangement uses TRBV15 and TRBJ1-5, with a tentative D call TRBD1 (6 bases). Germline lookup yields CDR1 LNHNV and CDR2 YYDKDF (reference sequence). The CDR3 covers 15 residues. Deletions cut 2 bases from V and 6 bases from J, with 14 bases between. In DNA, the CDR3 is TGTGCCACCAGCAGACAGGGGATAGTTAGTCAGCCCCAGCATTTT. Protein: CATSRQGIVSQPQHF. Variable domain in full (rest from reference TRBV15 and TRBJ1-5): DAMVIQNPRYQVTQFGKPVTLSCSQTLNHNVMYWYQQKSSQAPKLLFHYYDKDFNNEADTPDNFQSRRPNTSFCFLDIRSPGLGDTAMYLCATSRQGIVSQPQHFGDGTRLSIL.

This chain uses TRBV12-5 with TRBJ2-6, with D unresolved. The V and J ends lost 5 bases and 0 bases respectively, with 14 bases between them. The CDR3 totals 17 residues. The germline V gene encodes CDR1 LGHNT and CDR2 FRNRAP. This chain's CDR3 is CASGPGSKGSGANVLTF. The CDR3 bases are TGTGCTAGTGGTCCCGGGTCGAAAGGCTCTGGGGCCAACGTCCTGACTTTC.

The chain combines TRBV19 with TRBJ1-2; a weak D match, TRBD1 (6 bases). Deletions cut 11 bases from V and 4 bases from J, with 17 bases between. The CDR3 has 13 residues. CDR1 LNHDA and CDR2 SQIVND come from the germline V gene (reference sequence). The CDR3 DNA reads as TGTGCCTCTAGGGAAGACAGGTTCTATGGCTACACCTTC. Translation: CASREDRFYGYTF.

In DNA, the CDR3 is TGCGCCAGCAGCTTAGGAATACAGGGTCCCTACGAGCAGTACTTC. Its translation is CASSLGIQGPYEQYF. The gene calls are TRBV5-1 and TRBJ2-7; D possibly corresponds to TRBD1 (6 bases). Germline assignment: CDR1 SGHRS and CDR2 YFSETQ. V was clipped by 2 bases and J by 2 bases, with 14 bases between them. This CDR3 contains 15 residues.

J is TRBJ2-3 and V is TRBV28; perhaps TRBD2 as D (5 bases). Deletions cut 4 bases from V and 6 bases from J, with 8 bases between. The CDR3 totals 12 residues. CDR1 and CDR2 from the germline V gene are MDHEN and SYDVKM. CDR3 nucleotide sequence: TGTGCCAGCAGTTCCACGGGGGATACGCAGTATTTT. Amino acid sequence: CASSSTGDTQYF.

The chain employs TRBV10-1 and TRBJ2-7; 7 bases are a match to TRBD2. CDR1 is WNHNN, CDR2 SYGVQD, per germline (reference sequence). V lost 6 bases, J lost 2 bases, and 13 bases stayed unmatched. The CDR3 sequence is 16 residues long. The CDR3 DNA sequence: TGCGCCAGCAGCAGAAGCGGGACCGGGGCTCCCTACGAGCAGTACTTC. This translates into CASSRSGTGAPYEQYF.

The chain links TRBV4-1 to TRBJ2-5; the D gene is possibly TRBD2 (5 bases). V lost 1 base and J 6 bases, leaving 9 bases between the germline ends. The CDR3 runs to 13 residues. Germline CDR1 reads MGHRA; CDR2 reads YSYEKL. The CDR3 bases are TGCGCCAGCAGCCAAGGGACGGGAAAGACCCAGTACTTC. It yields the protein CASSQGTGKTQYF.

V is TRBV5-6 and J is TRBJ2-3; the D gene is possibly TRBD2 (5 bases). Germline V gives CDR1 SGHDT, CDR2 YYEEEE. V shed 4 bases and J shed 2 bases, with 17 bases lying between them. CDR3 length equals 16 residues. CDR3 nucleotides: TGTGCCAGCAGCGGCTCAGGAGGACGGGCCACAGATACGCAGTATTTT. As protein: CASSGSGGRATDTQYF.

The chain has TRBV7-2 and TRBJ2-5; 8 nucleotides line up with TRBD1. The ends lost 2 bases at V and 5 bases at J; junction bases unmatched: 4. CDR1 is SGHTA, CDR2 FQGNSA, per germline. The CDR3 length is 14 residues. The CDR3: CASSLQGARETQYF. For the CDR3, the DNA is TGTGCCAGCAGCTTACAGGGGGCTCGGGAGACCCAGTACTTC.

Many counts were recorded for this clone. The chain couples TRBV7-6 to TRBJ2-2; D perhaps matches TRBD1 (6 bases). Trimming stripped 1 base from V and 0 bases from J, with 21 bases between. Germline V CDR1 and CDR2: SGHVS, FNYEAQ. This CDR3 spans 20 amino acids. The CDR3, as DNA: TGTGCCAGCAGCTTAGTTCCGGGACACGGGTCCCGCACGAACACCGGGGAGCTGTTTTTT. Its protein is CASSLVPGHGSRTNTGELFF.

The genes are TRBV5-1 and TRBJ2-5; the match to TRBD2 covers 12 bases. Unmatched junction bases numbered 12, after V lost 0 bases and J lost 3 bases. CDR1 and CDR2 from the germline V gene are SGHRS and YFSETQ. The CDR3 consists of 19 residues. The CDR3 spells CASSLAGSALAGGKETQYF. CDR3 coding DNA: TGCGCCAGCAGCTTGGCCGGCTCTGCTCTAGCGGGAGGGAAAGAGACCCAGTACTTC.

The V call is TRBV7-2, the J call TRBJ2-1; 11 bases match TRBD1. The CDR3 is made up of 15 amino acids. CDR1 and CDR2 (germline): SGHTA, FQGNSA. V shed 8 bases, J shed 9 bases, and the junction held 12 bases outside the gene matches. CDR3 sequence: CASGPGTGGVGEQFF. For the CDR3, the DNA is TGTGCCAGCGGACCCGGGACAGGGGGAGTAGGTGAGCAGTTCTTC.